Presented here are 19 T cell receptor beta chains from one specimen sequenced in a study of T cell responses to AZD1222 COVID-19 vaccine. Only in-frame clones appear in the TCRdb table, and some are missing; sequencing was by immunoSEQ multiplex PCR. The data hold 120,000 or so clones, with around 89% observed a single time. The starting material was peripheral blood, obtained on day 0 of AZD1222 vaccination. The receptors here all came from an adult in good health.

This clone was recorded once. At the DNA level, this CDR3 is encoded by other sequences in the same sample as well. The chain couples TRBV7-9 to TRBJ2-7, with TRBD1 matching 7 bases. Germline lookup yields CDR1 SEHNR and CDR2 FQNEAQ (reference sequence). CDR3 length equals 12 residues. Germline trimming cut 5 bases from V and 6 bases from J; bases unmatched to any gene: 4. As DNA, the CDR3 is TGTGCCAGCAGCCCCGACAGGGCCGAGCAGTACTTC. Its protein product is CASSPDRAEQYF.

The genes are TRBV6-2 or TRBV6-3 and TRBJ2-1; 8 bases match TRBD1. CDR1 MNHEY and CDR2 SVGEGT come from the germline V gene. Trimming removed 0 bases from V and 7 bases from J; junction bases left unmatched: 2. The CDR3 is 14 residues long. The CDR3 here is CASSYSHRGNEQFF. CDR3 nucleotide sequence: TGTGCCAGCAGTTACTCGCACAGGGGGAATGAGCAGTTCTTC.

The gene calls are TRBV5-1 and TRBJ1-2; weak D call: TRBD1 (5 bases). This CDR3 has 13 amino acids. Between the trimmed V and J ends, which lost 3 bases and 3 bases, there was a span of 9 bases. Germline CDR1 and CDR2: SGHRS and YFSETQ. DNA for the CDR3: TGCGCCAGCAGCTCCACAGGTGACTATGGCTACACCTTC. This sequence encodes CASSSTGDYGYTF.

This rearrangement joins TRBV7-2 to TRBJ2-7; D ambiguous. Per germline, CDR1 SGHTA and CDR2 FQGNSA. The CDR3 consists of 15 residues. Between the trimmed V and J ends, which lost 0 bases and 4 bases, there was a span of 13 bases. CDR3 in DNA: TGTGCCAGCAGCTTAGCCCCAGGTCTCACTTACGAGCAGTACTTC. It translates to CASSLAPGLTYEQYF.

This chain links TRBV7-3 with TRBJ2-7; D might be TRBD2 (6 bases). The CDR3 is 14 amino acids. Trimming removed 8 bases from V and 1 base from J, with 15 bases in between. Germline CDR1 and CDR2: SGHTA and FQGTGA. This CDR3 reads CASGGSLVSYEQYF. CDR3 nucleotide sequence: TGTGCCAGCGGGGGGAGTTTAGTTTCCTACGAGCAGTACTTC.

The V gene is TRBV5-4, the J gene TRBJ2-2, with D maybe TRBD2 (7 bases). The CDR3 extends over 15 amino acids. Trimming stripped 5 bases from V and 5 bases from J, with 16 bases between. Per the germline V gene, CDR1 is SGHNT and CDR2 is YYREEE (reference sequence). The CDR3 DNA is TGTGCCAGCAGGAAGCAGGGAGGGGGGACCGGGGAGCTGTTTTTT. Its translation: CASRKQGGGTGELFF.

The table lists this clone with a count of one. The chain combines TRBV5-4 with TRBJ2-3, with 8 bases identical to TRBD1. Trimming removed 3 bases from V and 1 base from J; junction bases left unmatched: 1. Germline V gene sequence: CDR1 SGHNT, CDR2 YYREEE (reference sequence). This CDR3 is built from 14 residues. In nucleotides, the CDR3 is TGTGCCAGCAGCTCGGGACAGGGCACAGATACGCAGTATTTT. Protein product: CASSSGQGTDTQYF.

This sequence joins TRBV5-6 and TRBJ1-4; possibly TRBD1 for D (6 bases). Trimming left V 1 base short and J 4 bases short, with 8 bases between. Per the germline V gene, CDR1 is SGHDT and CDR2 is YYEEEE. This CDR3 comprises 14 residues. CDR3 in DNA: TGTGCCAGCAGCTTGAAACAGGGTAATGAAAAACTGTTTTTT. Translated, it gives CASSLKQGNEKLFF.

The rearrangement joins TRBV6-5 to TRBJ2-5, with D unclear. This CDR3 is built from 14 residues. Trimming shortened V by 2 bases and J by 2 bases, and 9 bases separated the two germline ends. The V gene's germline CDR1 is MNHEY and CDR2 SVGAGI. This CDR3 is CASSYNGEQETQYF. The CDR3 bases are TGTGCCAGCAGTTACAATGGAGAGCAAGAGACCCAGTACTTC.

The V gene is TRBV28, the J gene TRBJ1-3; D unresolved. V shed 6 bases and J shed 7 bases, with 10 bases lying between them. Germline CDR1 and CDR2: MDHEN and SYDVKM. The CDR3 covers 12 residues. This CDR3 reads CASRFNVNTIYF. CDR3 in DNA: TGTGCCAGCAGATTCAATGTCAACACCATATATTTT.

This clone came up a few times. The chain recombines TRBV9 with TRBJ1-2; 11 positions match TRBD1. The CDR3 contains 16 residues. V lost 3 bases and J lost 8; bases outside the gene matches: 12. Per the germline V gene, CDR1 is SGDLS and CDR2 is YYNGEE. The CDR3 is CASSASRSDRGQGYTF. The CDR3 nucleotides read TGTGCCAGCAGCGCCTCTCGATCGGACAGGGGGCAAGGCTACACCTTC.

The rearrangement joins TRBV4-1 to TRBJ1-4; D is unresolved. The CDR3 loop spans 16 amino acids. Germline assignment: CDR1 MGHRA and CDR2 YSYEKL. V was clipped by 0 bases and J by 3 bases, with 11 bases between them. The CDR3 reads CASSQDRAASNEKLFF. CDR3 DNA: TGCGCCAGCAGCCAAGATAGGGCTGCCTCTAATGAAAAACTGTTTTTT.

This chain joins TRBV5-1 and TRBJ2-5; TRBD2 matches 8 bases. Trimming at V came to 1 base and at J to 0 bases, leaving 8 bases not matched to a gene. The CDR3 has 17 amino acids. Germline V gene lookup returns CDR1 SGHRS and CDR2 YFSETQ. CDR3 residues: CASSLSSASGYQETQYF. In DNA form, the CDR3 reads TGCGCCAGCAGCTTGTCGTCGGCTAGCGGGTACCAAGAGACCCAGTACTTC.

The gene calls are TRBV14 and TRBJ2-2; no firm D call. The CDR3 sequence is 13 residues long. V lost 4 bases and J lost 1, with 4 bases in between. Per the germline V gene, CDR1 is SGHDN and CDR2 is FVKESK. CDR3 sequence reads: CASSRMNTGELFF. The CDR3, as DNA: TGTGCCAGCAGCCGGATGAACACCGGGGAGCTGTTTTTT.

In its sample, this clone was seen a few times. The rearrangement links TRBV10-3 to TRBJ2-7; the match to TRBD2 covers 7 bases. The V and J ends lost 6 bases and 3 bases, in that order; junction bases with no gene match: 2. Looked up from germline, CDR1 is ENHRY and CDR2 is SYGVKD. The CDR3 covers 12 residues. The CDR3 bases are TGTGCCATCAGCCCGGGGGGCTACGAGCAGTACTTC. Amino acid sequence: CAISPGGYEQYF.

The chain links TRBV27 to TRBJ2-7; D possibly corresponds to TRBD2 (7 bases). The CDR3 sequence is 17 residues long. Trimming shortened V by 5 bases and J by 2 bases, and 22 bases separated the two germline ends. Germline V gene sequence: CDR1 MNHEY, CDR2 SMNVEV (reference sequence). The CDR3 sequence is CASSPAGARLVTYEQYF. In DNA form, the CDR3 reads TGTGCCAGCAGTCCCGCGGGGGCAAGACTAGTCACCTACGAGCAGTACTTC.

V is TRBV6-5 and J is TRBJ2-7, with TRBD1 matching over 7 bases. This CDR3 has 11 amino acids. The junction had 0 bases not matched to a gene; V was cut back by 6 bases and J by 4 bases. CDR1 MNHEY and CDR2 SVGAGI come from the germline V gene. The CDR3 sequence is CASRQGYEQYF. CDR3 sequence (DNA): TGTGCCAGCAGACAGGGGTACGAGCAGTACTTC.

The chain carries TRBV6-4 and TRBJ1-5, with D uncertain. The CDR3 runs to 13 residues. Germline V gives CDR1 MRHNA, CDR2 SNTAGT. V lost 5 bases and J lost 6, with 11 bases in between. The CDR3, as DNA: TGTGCCAGCAGTATGGAGGCCAGTCAGCCCCAGCATTTT. This encodes CASSMEASQPQHF.

J is TRBJ1-1 and V is TRBV6-5; D ambiguous. CDR1 MNHEY and CDR2 SVGAGI come from the germline V gene. V was clipped by 2 bases and J by 0 bases, with 7 bases between them. The CDR3 spans 14 residues. Here the CDR3 reads CASSYRGVNTEAFF. In DNA, the CDR3 is TGTGCCAGCAGTTACCGCGGAGTGAACACTGAAGCTTTCTTT.